What follows are 15 T cell receptor beta chains derived from one specimen sequenced in a study of OX40 agonist ivuxolimab in advanced cancers. Produced via immunoSEQ multiplex PCR; TCRdb's table is partial and in-frame only. Among approximately 100,000 clones listed, 91% were seen once. Here the sequenced sample was CD4+ or CD8+ T cells sorted from blood, taken in a trial of the OX40 agonist ivuxolimab. These receptors were collected from an adult with an advanced solid tumor such as melanoma, head and neck, liver or kidney cancer.

This chain uses TRBV5-1 with TRBJ2-7; 9 nucleotides match TRBD2. The length of the CDR3 is 17 residues. Germline CDR1 reads SGHRS; CDR2 reads YFSETQ. V was pared by 0 bases and J by 4 bases, with 11 bases of the junction left unmatched. CDR3 sequence reads: CASSLGLAGTVGYEQYF. In nucleotides, the CDR3 is TGCGCCAGCAGCTTGGGGCTAGCGGGAACTGTGGGGTACGAGCAGTACTTC.

The gene calls are TRBV11-3 and TRBJ2-1; D is possibly TRBD1 or TRBD2 (5 bases each). CDR1 and CDR2 (germline): SGHNT, YENEEA. V was shortened by 1 base and J by 9 bases, with 13 bases between the two germline ends. This CDR3 is 14 amino acids long. The CDR3: CASSLGGGATEQFF. CDR3 sequence (DNA): TGTGCCAGCAGCTTAGGTGGGGGAGCAACTGAGCAGTTCTTC.

This clone was counted once. This chain uses TRBV18 with TRBJ2-5; 11 bases are shared with TRBD2. V lost 0 bases, J lost 6 bases, and 12 bases stayed unmatched. This CDR3 comprises 18 residues. The germline V gene encodes CDR1 KGHSH and CDR2 LQKENI. CDR3 sequence reads: CASSPPGTSGPKIKTQYF. CDR3 DNA sequence: TGTGCCAGCTCACCACCCGGGACTAGCGGCCCGAAGATAAAGACCCAGTACTTC.

This chain links TRBV11-2 with TRBJ1-2; D is possibly TRBD1 (5 bases). The CDR3 is 12 residues long. V gave up 6 bases and J gave up 6 bases, with 11 bases separating them. CDR1 is SGHAT and CDR2 is FQNNGV in the germline V gene. CDR3 DNA: TGTGCCAGCAGATCTGAGGGGAATGGCTACACCTTC. This encodes CASRSEGNGYTF.

The CDR3 spells CASSEGLAREQYF. The CDR3 region has the DNA TGCGCCAGCAGTGAAGGTTTAGCGAGGGAGCAGTACTTC. The genes are TRBV10-1 and TRBJ2-7, with D maybe TRBD2 (5 bases). Trimming cost V 3 bases and J 7 bases, with 13 bases left between them. The CDR3 spans 13 residues. Germline CDR1 WNHNN, CDR2 SYGVQD (reference sequence).

The V call is TRBV6-5, the J call TRBJ1-1; D might be TRBD1 (5 bases). CDR1 and CDR2 (germline): MNHEY, SVGAGI. V dropped 2 bases and J dropped 1 base, with 8 bases sitting between them. The CDR3 has 14 residues. The CDR3 DNA follows: TGTGCCAGCAGTTACGGAGGGACGAACACTGAAGCTTTCTTT. Protein sequence: CASSYGGTNTEAFF.

V and J are TRBV7-9 and TRBJ1-1; perhaps TRBD1 as D (5 bases). Germline lookup yields CDR1 SEHNR and CDR2 FQNEAQ (reference sequence). Trimming took off 1 base at V and 5 bases at J, with 17 bases between the two ends. The CDR3 is 16 residues long. CDR3 sequence reads: CASSLEGLRMGTEAFF. The DNA for the CDR3 is TGTGCCAGCAGCTTAGAGGGACTCCGGATGGGGACTGAAGCTTTCTTT.

The V gene is TRBV18, the J gene TRBJ1-2; 8 bases are a match to TRBD1. This CDR3 contains 15 residues. V shed 3 bases and J 2 bases; nucleotides not matched to a gene: 5. CDR1 is KGHSH, CDR2 LQKENI, per germline. CDR3 amino acids: CASSPGQEPNYGYTF. The CDR3 bases are TGTGCCAGCTCACCGGGACAGGAACCGAACTATGGCTACACCTTC. Full variable domain (remainder filled in from reference TRBV18 and TRBJ1-2): NAGVMQNPRHLVRRRGQEARLRCSPMKGHSHVYWYRQLPEEGLKFMVYLQKENIIDESGMPKERFSAEFPKEGPSILRIQQVVRGDSAAYFCASSPGQEPNYGYTFGSGTRLTVV.

The chain combines TRBV5-4 with TRBJ1-2; TRBD1 aligns across 9 bases. This CDR3 region has 14 residues. The germline gives CDR1 SGHNT, CDR2 YYREEE (reference sequence). Trimming removed 4 bases from V and 5 bases from J; junction bases left unmatched: 6. The CDR3 is CASSRDRDEYGYTF. The CDR3 DNA reads TGTGCCAGCAGCCGGGACAGGGATGAGTATGGCTACACCTTC.

V usage is TRBV19 and J usage is TRBJ2-1, with 10 positions matching TRBD2. J was trimmed by 8 bases and V by 1 base; bases with no gene match: 8. The CDR3 is 16 residues long. Germline assignment: CDR1 LNHDA and CDR2 SQIVND (reference sequence). CDR3 bases: TGTGCCAGTAGTATAGGCCGGGGAGCGGGAGGGCATGAGCAGTTCTTC. It yields the protein CASSIGRGAGGHEQFF. Together with reference TRBV19 and TRBJ2-1, the CDR3 gives the full variable domain: DGGITQSPKYLFRKEGQNVTLSCEQNLNHDAMYWYRQDPGQGLRLIYYSQIVNDFQKGDIAEGYSVSREKKESFPLTVTSAQKNPTAFYLCASSIGRGAGGHEQFFGPGTRLTVL.

Concerning this clone itself: A read error may account for a junction end that differs from germline. The rearrangement uses TRBV5-5 and TRBJ2-7; 11 nucleotides agree with TRBD1. Germline V gives CDR1 SGHKS, CDR2 YYEKEE (reference sequence). This CDR3 region has 15 residues. The DNA of the CDR3 is TGTGCCAGCAACTTGGGGACAGGGGGCTCCTACGAGCAGTACTTC. Translation gives CASNLGTGGSYEQYF. Combining the CDR3 with reference TRBV5-5 and TRBJ2-7 gives the whole variable domain DAGVTQSPTHLIKTRGQQVTLRCSPISGHKSVSWYQQVLGQGPQFIFQYYEKEERGRGNFPDRFSARQFPNYSSELNVNALLLGDSALYLCASNLGTGGSYEQYFGPGTRLTVT.

The chain is built from TRBV11-3 and TRBJ2-2; D perhaps matches TRBD2 (6 bases). Germline CDR1 is SGHNT and CDR2 is YENEEA. This CDR3 has 15 amino acids. V was pared by 5 bases and J by 7 bases, with 17 bases between. CDR3 DNA: TGTGCCAGCAGCCCGTCGATCGGGAGCTTCGGGGAGCTGTTTTTT. Amino acids: CASSPSIGSFGELFF.

Concerning this clone: At one end, the junction sequence differs from germline, possibly due to a read error. This chain uses TRBV11-3 with TRBJ2-2; D is unresolved. The CDR3 length is 14 residues. The V gene's germline CDR1 is SGHNT and CDR2 YENEEA. CDR3 region: CASSVDGSTGELFF. The CDR3 DNA reads TGTGCCAGCAGCGTAGACGGATCCACCGGGGAGCTGTTTTTT.

Details on this clone: Other DNA variants within this sample encode the same CDR3. The genes are TRBV18 and TRBJ2-5; 9 bases are a match to TRBD1. The CDR3 runs to 13 residues. Looked up from germline, CDR1 is KGHSH and CDR2 is LQKENI. V dropped 3 bases and J dropped 4; count of bases not matched to a gene: 0. CDR3 in DNA: TGTGCCAGCTCACCGGGACAGGGAGAGACCCAGTACTTC. Translation: CASSPGQGETQYF.

The table lists this clone with a count of one. This CDR3 is CASSLGRTASEQYF. CDR3 DNA: TGTGCCAGCAGCTTAGGACGGACAGCCTCCGAGCAGTACTTC. The J gene is TRBJ2-7, the V gene TRBV7-9; possible D gene TRBD1, 6 bases. Germline-derived CDR1 and CDR2 are SEHNR and FQNEAQ (reference sequence). The V end lost 1 base, the J end lost 6 bases, and 13 bases lay between the germline ends. The CDR3 totals 14 residues.